A selection of T cell receptor beta chains follows, all from one sample in a study of blood T cell repertoires in COVID-19. This table comes from immunoSEQ multiplex PCR, and its TCRdb copy is limited to in-frame clones, with some not included. The repertoire holds about 74,000 clones, with nearly 90% as singletons. Source material: peripheral blood. Source of these receptors: a man between 70 and 80 years old with active or convalescent COVID-19. Each CDR3 is given with its conserved first and last residue. D genes are given only for firm matches. Not every row has a clone size; where given, it reads once, few, many or a size class.

size	J	D	V	DNA	CDR3
-	TRBJ2-3	-	TRBV21-1	TGTGCCAGCAGCAAAGCGCTTTCTACTAGGGGAGGTTCACGCACAGATACGCAGTATTTT	CASSKALSTRGGSRTDTQYF
-	TRBJ2-1	TRBD2	TRBV7-2	TGTGCCAGCAGCAGAGAGCGGGGCCTCTACAATGAGCAGTTCTTC	CASSRERGLYNEQFF
-	TRBJ1-3	-	TRBV30	TGTGCCTCAAGACTACAGGGTCAAGGAAACACCATATATTTT	CASRLQGQGNTIYF
once	TRBJ2-3	-	TRBV5-1	TGCGCCAGCAGTTCCCAAGCTAGCATCACAGATACGCAGTATTTT	CASSSQASITDTQYF
-	TRBJ1-5	TRBD1	TRBV18	TGTGCCAGCTCCCTGACAGGGGGCGATGATCAGCCCCAGCATTTT	CASSLTGGDDQPQHF
-	TRBJ2-1	-	TRBV9	TGTGCCAGCAGCGTCGGTGCCTCGAGCTCCTACAATGAGCAGTTCTTC	CASSVGASSSYNEQFF
-	TRBJ1-2	TRBD1	TRBV5-1	TGCGCCAGCAGCAATGGACAGGGGGTGGGCTATGGCTACACCTTC	CASSNGQGVGYGYTF
-	TRBJ1-1	TRBD1	TRBV9	TGTGCCAGCAGCGAAAACCAGGACAGGGCCAGGTACACTGAAGCTTTCTTT	CASSENQDRARYTEAFF
-	TRBJ1-1	-	TRBV27	TGTGCCAGCAGTGAGCTGAGGGCCACTGAAGCTTTCTTT	CASSELRATEAFF
-	TRBJ2-6	-	TRBV3-1/TRBV3-2	TGTGCCAGCAGCCCCGAGGTCTCTGGGGCCAACGTCCTGACTTTC	CASSPEVSGANVLTF
-	TRBJ2-1	TRBD2	TRBV10-1	TGCGCCAGCAGCCCTTCCCCTAGGGTAGCGGGAATTTCCTACAATGAGCAGTTCTTC	CASSPSPRVAGISYNEQFF
-	TRBJ2-7	-	TRBV5-5	TGTGCCAGCAGCTGGGGCAGTAGGGGGTCGACCTACGAGCAGTACTTC	CASSWGSRGSTYEQYF
-	TRBJ2-3	-	TRBV9	TGTGCCAGCAGCTCCCCTAGCGTTAGCACAGATACGCAGTATTTT	CASSSPSVSTDTQYF
-	TRBJ1-1	TRBD1	TRBV2	TGTGCCAGCGGCCGAGACAGGGTAACTGAAGCTTTCTTT	CASGRDRVTEAFF
-	TRBJ1-5	-	TRBV29-1	TGCAGCGCCATGACAGGAGGTAATCAGCCCCAGCATTTT	CSAMTGGNQPQHF
-	TRBJ2-2	TRBD2	TRBV5-4	TGTGCCAGCAGCTTAGCGGGAGGGACCGGGGAGCTGTTTTTT	CASSLAGGTGELFF
-	TRBJ1-5	-	TRBV11-2	TGTGCCAGCAGCTTAGATAGGAGTCAGCCCCAGCATTTT	CASSLDRSQPQHF
once	TRBJ2-1	TRBD2	TRBV4-1	TGCGCCAGCAGCCAAGTATGGACTAGCACCAATGAGCAGTTCTTC	CASSQVWTSTNEQFF
-	TRBJ2-3	-	TRBV19	TGTGCCACCCGGACAGTTTGGCCCACAGATACGCAGTATTTT	CATRTVWPTDTQYF
-	TRBJ2-3	-	TRBV5-4	TGTGCCAGCAGCTTTATTGCAGATACGCAGTATTTT	CASSFIADTQYF
-	TRBJ2-3	TRBD1	TRBV29-1	TGCAGCGTCCCCGGACAGGGATGGTGGGATACGCAGTATTTT	CSVPGQGWWDTQYF
-	TRBJ2-7	-	TRBV27	TGTGCCAGCAGTGTACAGGGCAGTTACGAGCAGTACTTC	CASSVQGSYEQYF
-	TRBJ1-1	-	TRBV6-5	TGTGCCAGCAGGCCCCCAACAGGGACGTTAACTGAAGCTTTCTTT	CASRPPTGTLTEAFF
once	TRBJ2-6	-	TRBV3-1/TRBV3-2	TGTGCCAGCAGCCGGAGGAGGTCAGGCGGGGCCAACGTCCTGACTTTC	CASSRRRSGGANVLTF
-	TRBJ2-1	TRBD1	TRBV10-3	TGTGCCATCAGTGGAGCCGTCCTTGGACAGGAGATATACAATGAGCAGTTCTTC	CAISGAVLGQEIYNEQFF
-	TRBJ1-1	-	TRBV5-5	TGTGCCAGCAGCCTCGGGATCAAGAACACTGAAGCTTTCTTT	CASSLGIKNTEAFF
-	TRBJ1-2	TRBD1	TRBV7-2	TGTGCCAGCAGCTGGAGGACAGGGTTGACTAACTATGGCTACACCTTC	CASSWRTGLTNYGYTF
-	TRBJ2-7	TRBD2	TRBV25-1	TGTGCCAGCAGTCTACCCGGACTAGCGGGAGGTCAAGCCTACGAGCAGTACTTC	CASSLPGLAGGQAYEQYF
-	TRBJ2-7	-	TRBV27	TGTGCCAGCAGTTTGGTGGGGCTGGGTCAGGGGGGCGGACAGCAGTACTTC	CASSLVGLGQGGGQQYF
-	TRBJ1-4	-	TRBV19	TGTGCCAGTAGCCCTGGACACTCCTTCGCCCCAGAAAAACTGTTTTTT	CASSPGHSFAPEKLFF
medium-sized	TRBJ2-5	-	TRBV15	TGTGCCACCCGCGTTTCGGGTTCCCAGTACTTC	CATRVSGSQYF
-	TRBJ1-2	TRBD1	TRBV11-2	TGTGCCAGCAGCTTAGTACGGACAGGAGATGGTGGTGACTACACCTTC	CASSLVRTGDGGDYTF
-	TRBJ1-2	TRBD1	TRBV20-1	TGCAGTGCGAGACAGGGCAACGGCTACACCTTC	CSARQGNGYTF
once	TRBJ1-1	TRBD1	TRBV18	TGTGCCAGCTCACGGGACAGGGGAACTGAAGCTTTCTTT	CASSRDRGTEAFF
-	TRBJ1-3	TRBD1	TRBV9	TGTGCCAGCAGCGTAGGGACAGGGTTTGGAAACACCATATATTTT	CASSVGTGFGNTIYF
-	TRBJ1-5	-	TRBV19	TGTGCCAGTAGTATTCGTGGTCGGGAAAATCAGCCCCAGCATTTT	CASSIRGRENQPQHF
-	TRBJ2-5	TRBD2	TRBV29-1	TGCAGCGTTGGACTAGCGGAGGGAAGAGGAGAGACCCAGTACTTC	CSVGLAEGRGETQYF
-	TRBJ1-5	-	TRBV7-2	TGTGCCAGCAGCTTAATGGGCGCGGGAAGCAATCAGCCCCAGCATTTT	CASSLMGAGSNQPQHF
-	TRBJ1-4	-	TRBV6-6	TGTGCCAGCAGTTATCGGGGGAATGGTGAAAAACTGTTTTTT	CASSYRGNGEKLFF
-	TRBJ1-4	TRBD1	TRBV5-6	TGTGCCAGCAGCCCCTCGACAGGGGGAAGCCTTAATGAAAAACTGTTTTTT	CASSPSTGGSLNEKLFF
-	TRBJ1-3	-	TRBV10-3	TGTGCCATCAGGCGGGACGATTCCTCTGGAAACACCATATATTTT	CAIRRDDSSGNTIYF
-	TRBJ1-1	TRBD1	TRBV29-1	TGCAGCGTTCGGACAGGGCTGGGCACTGAAGCTTTCTTT	CSVRTGLGTEAFF
-	TRBJ1-1	-	TRBV21-1	TGTGCCATTCAGGGGCAGGGGAAGAGAAACACTGAAGCTTTCTTT	CAIQGQGKRNTEAFF
-	TRBJ1-5	TRBD1	TRBV7-9	TGTGCCAGCAGCGCTCAGGGGGATCAGCCCCAGCATTTT	CASSAQGDQPQHF
-	TRBJ2-2	-	TRBV6-6	TGTGCCAGCAGTCGGAGGCCCCTAGTCGGCCTGAACACCGGGGAGCTGTTTTTT	CASSRRPLVGLNTGELFF
-	TRBJ2-7	TRBD2	TRBV6-4	TGTGCCATCGGACTAGCGGGGGTGAACTACGAGCAGTACTTC	CAIGLAGVNYEQYF
-	TRBJ1-1	TRBD1	TRBV5-1	TGCGCCAGCAGCTTGGAACAGGGGGCGACTGAAGCTTTCTTT	CASSLEQGATEAFF
-	TRBJ2-7	TRBD1	TRBV7-2	TGTGCCAGCAGCTTATCTTCCGGGACAGGGGGCTACGAGCAGTACTTC	CASSLSSGTGGYEQYF
few	TRBJ1-6	TRBD1	TRBV3-1/TRBV3-2	TGTGCCAGCAGCCACGCTGACAGGGTAGCTTCACCCCTCCACTTT	CASSHADRVASPLHF
-	TRBJ1-2	-	TRBV5-6	TGTGCCAGCAGGCCCGGAGGGGAATACTATGGCTACACCTTC	CASRPGGEYYGYTF
few	TRBJ2-3	-	TRBV19	TGTGCCAGTAGGAAATTACTAGCCGCGGGAGATACGCAGTATTTT	CASRKLLAAGDTQYF
-	TRBJ2-7	TRBD1	TRBV3-1/TRBV3-2	TGTGCCAGCAGCCAAGGTAGCAGGGGGCCCGAGCAGTACTTC	CASSQGSRGPEQYF
-	TRBJ2-2	-	TRBV11-2	TGTGCCAGCAGCTTAGACCAACTACCTATCGGGGGGGAGCTGTTTTTT	CASSLDQLPIGGELFF
once	TRBJ2-1	TRBD2	TRBV5-1	TGCGCCAGCAGCTCCCTAGCGGGGGATGACAATGAGCAGTTCTTC	CASSSLAGDDNEQFF